This note documents a single T cell receptor beta chain sequence. What it binds is not known. The source of the sample is a study of cytomegalovirus exposure and HLA in healthy donors. CDR1 and CDR2 (germline): LNHNV, YYDKDF (reference sequence). Trimming removed 4 bases from V and 6 bases from J, with 13 bases in between. This CDR3 is built from 14 residues. General study results and limits: In vitro data verified a few CMV-associated chains as specific for CMV antigens. Being indistinguishable, some V segments were excluded, TRBV6-2 and TRBV6-3 among them.

It was with 60 Vbeta and 13 Jbeta primers that the PCR ran. Here immunoSEQ multiplex PCR was the method, and the copy in TCRdb shows in-frame clones only, minus some. The data show around 140,000 clones, with roughly three quarters seen just once and around 2.9% held by the top ten. The origin of this receptor is a female donor in good health and CMV-seronegative. Sequencing used PBMCs. The chain has TRBV15 and TRBJ1-5, with D unclear. CDR3 sequence reads: CATSTRSAGQPQHF. In DNA form, the CDR3 reads TGTGCCACCAGCACCAGGTCCGCAGGTCAGCCCCAGCATTTT.